Listed below are T cell receptor beta chains from one sample, sequenced in a study of cytomegalovirus exposure and HLA in healthy donors. The repertoire was sequenced with immunoSEQ multiplex PCR; TCRdb's copy has only in-frame clones and lacks some. The sample includes tens of thousands of clones, about 69% of them seen just once. The material sequenced was PBMCs. All receptors derive from a woman in her 30s in good health and CMV-seronegative. Both conserved end residues are part of each CDR3. A D gene is named only where the DNA matches it firmly. Some rows have no size entry. The others give once, few or many, or a class for an expanded clone.

>.|TRBV19|TRBD2|TRBJ2-1
CATLAGGLSYNEQFF
TGTGCCACACTAGCGGGAGGCCTCTCCTACAATGAGCAGTTCTTC
>few|TRBV19|TRBD1|TRBJ2-5
CASSPGGAGETQYF
TGTGCCAGTAGCCCAGGGGGCGCGGGGGAGACCCAGTACTTC
>.|TRBV13|.|TRBJ2-7
CASLDKRSSYEQYF
TGTGCCAGCCTTGATAAGCGGAGCTCCTACGAGCAGTACTTC
>.|TRBV20-1|.|TRBJ2-7
CSGVISYEQYF
TGCAGTGGCGTCATCTCCTACGAGCAGTACTTC
>.|TRBV6-5|.|TRBJ2-2
CASSRTVPTGELFF
TGTGCCAGCAGTAGGACTGTTCCCACCGGGGAGCTGTTTTTT
>.|TRBV19|TRBD2|TRBJ2-1
CASSIVPLAGAPLSSYNEQFF
TGTGCCAGTAGTATCGTACCACTAGCGGGAGCCCCCCTGAGCTCCTACAATGAGCAGTTCTTC
>.|TRBV9|TRBD1|TRBJ2-1
CASSIWTGGMNEQFF
TGTGCCAGCAGCATCTGGACAGGGGGCATGAATGAGCAGTTCTTC
>.|TRBV6-6|.|TRBJ2-7
CASRSDNFYEQYF
TGTGCCAGCAGGTCCGACAATTTCTACGAGCAGTACTTC
>.|TRBV2|TRBD1|TRBJ1-2
CASILIGQGAFVPYGYTF
TGTGCCAGCATCCTCATCGGCCAGGGGGCCTTCGTGCCCTATGGCTACACCTTC
>few|TRBV2|.|TRBJ2-7
CASSGTSSGEQYF
TGTGCCAGCAGTGGCACTAGCTCGGGGGAGCAGTACTTC
>.|TRBV20-1|.|TRBJ2-1
CSVSSGLEQFF
TGCAGTGTTAGTAGCGGTCTTGAGCAGTTCTTC
>.|TRBV10-1|TRBD2|TRBJ2-7
CASSESGGLYEQYF
TGCGCCAGCAGTGAGAGCGGGGGGCTGTACGAGCAGTACTTC
>.|TRBV6-5|TRBD2|TRBJ2-3
CASSRTSGSTDTQYF
TGTGCCAGCAGTCGGACTAGCGGGAGCACAGATACGCAGTATTTT
>.|TRBV5-1|.|TRBJ2-7
CASSFGELANYEQYF
TGCGCCAGCAGCTTTGGTGAACTTGCTAACTACGAGCAGTACTTC